Presented here are 26 T cell receptor beta chains from one specimen sequenced in a study of T cells in Graves' hyperthyroidism and ophthalmopathy. The TCR beta CDR3 regions underwent amplification using RNA transcripts as the source. A first-round RT-PCR of the TCR CDR3 used the HTBI primer set. Each CDR3 protein gets one entry after TCRdb re-called the multiplex PCR reads with MiXCR. Seen here are a few hundred thousand distinct CDR3 sequences, around 21% observed once, and the top ten hold 26%. The material sequenced was blood. These receptors were taken from a man between 18 and 35 years old with Graves' hyperthyroidism.

This chain links TRBV18 with TRBJ2-7; 11 bases align to TRBD2. V dropped 2 bases and J dropped 3; count of bases not matched to a gene: 9. The CDR3 runs to 17 residues. CDR1 and CDR2 (germline): KGHSH, LQKENI. CDR3: CASSPGLAGARYYEQYF. The CDR3 DNA follows: TGTGCCAGCTCACCAGGACTAGCGGGCGCCCGTTACTACGAGCAGTACTTC.

At least ten counts were recorded for this clonotype. The rearrangement joins TRBV28 to TRBJ1-5; D may be TRBD1 (6 bases). The CDR3 sequence is 15 residues long. CDR1 and CDR2 (germline): MDHEN, SYDVKM. Deletions cut 4 bases from V and 5 bases from J, with 15 bases between. The CDR3 nucleotides read TGTGCCAGCAGTTCCACAGGGAAGATATATCAGCCCCAGCATTTT. Translation gives CASSSTGKIYQPQHF.

The chain recombines TRBV5-1 with TRBJ2-7; D may be TRBD2 (5 bases). Germline loops: CDR1 SGHRS, CDR2 YFSETQ. This CDR3 contains 18 residues. The V and J ends lost 2 bases and 7 bases respectively, with 28 bases between them. CDR3 nucleotides: TGCGCCAGCAGCTTCCACGAGCCCACGGGGAGCCGACCGTGGGAGCAGTACTTC. Translated: CASSFHEPTGSRPWEQYF.

This clonotype was recorded at least ten times. The genes are TRBV5-6 and TRBJ1-1; 7 bases match TRBD1. The CDR3 extends over 14 amino acids. Germline CDR1 is SGHDT and CDR2 is YYEEEE. V lost 4 bases to trimming and J lost 0 bases; unmatched junction nucleotides: 3. DNA for the CDR3: TGTGCCAGCAGCATGACAGGGCTGAACACTGAAGCTTTCTTT. As protein: CASSMTGLNTEAFF.

This clonotype occurred many times. This chain joins TRBV12-3 or TRBV12-4 and TRBJ1-2; TRBD1 agrees at 8 bases. J lost 8 bases, V lost 5 bases, and 7 bases had no gene match. This CDR3 is built from 13 residues. CDR3 residues: CASSTTGEVGYTF. As DNA, the CDR3 is TGTGCCAGCAGTACGACAGGGGAAGTCGGCTACACCTTC.

This clonotype was detected ten times or more. This chain joins TRBV20-1 and TRBJ1-2; D remains ambiguous. Germline CDR1 is DFQATT and CDR2 is SNEGSKA (reference sequence). V was trimmed by 8 bases and J by 6 bases, leaving 10 bases between them. CDR3 length equals 10 residues. CDR3 nucleotide sequence: TGCAGTCGTGGCCTGGATGGCTACACCTTC. This translates into CSRGLDGYTF.

This clonotype was found many times. The rearrangement uses TRBV6-5 and TRBJ2-7, with 7 nucleotides matching TRBD1. Trimming at V came to 10 bases and at J to 6 bases, leaving 9 bases not matched to a gene. The germline V gene encodes CDR1 MNHEY and CDR2 SVGAGI. This CDR3 contains 12 residues. CDR3 amino acids: CAISYRGGEQYF. The CDR3 DNA is TGTGCCATATCTTACAGGGGTGGCGAGCAGTACTTC.

This clonotype was recorded at least ten times. The rearrangement uses TRBV2 and TRBJ2-5; maybe TRBD1 (6 bases). The CDR3 has 13 amino acids. Germline CDR1 is SNHLY and CDR2 is FYNNEI. V shed 7 bases and J shed 5 bases, with 14 bases lying between them. The CDR3 protein is CASNRDQQETQYF. CDR3 nucleotides: TGTGCCAGCAACAGGGACCAGCAGGAGACCCAGTACTTC.

This clonotype came up many times. The CDR3 loop is CASSLVFPRYTEAFF. The CDR3 region has the DNA TGTGCCAGCAGTTTGGTTTTTCCGAGGTACACTGAAGCTTTCTTT. V usage is TRBV12-3 or TRBV12-4 and J usage is TRBJ1-1; no firm D call. V gave up 3 bases and J gave up 3 bases, with 14 bases separating them. The CDR3 extends over 15 amino acids.

This clonotype showed up many times. The chain carries TRBV20-1 and TRBJ2-5; 10 positions agree with TRBD2. Germline-derived CDR1 and CDR2 are DFQATT and SNEGSKA (reference sequence). The V segment lost 2 bases and the J segment 1 base; nucleotides outside the gene matches: 10. There are 17 residues in the CDR3. CDR3 protein: CSARLAGVPLLQETQYF. CDR3 nucleotide sequence: TGCAGTGCTAGACTAGCGGGGGTACCGCTCCTCCAAGAGACCCAGTACTTC.

This clonotype was counted ten times or more. The rearrangement uses TRBV28 and TRBJ2-2; D gene unclear. The CDR3 sequence is 11 residues long. Trimming took off 6 bases at V and 7 bases at J, with 6 bases between the two ends. Per germline, CDR1 MDHEN and CDR2 SYDVKM. CDR3 sequence (DNA): TGTGCCAGCAGGAGTCTCGGGGAGCTGTTTTTT. Its protein is CASRSLGELFF. The full variable domain, its missing parts supplied by reference TRBV28 and TRBJ2-2, is DVKVTQSSRYLVKRTGEKVFLECVQDMDHENMFWYRQDPGLGLRLIYFSYDVKMKEKGDIPEGYSVSREKKERFSLILESASTNQTSMYLCASRSLGELFFGEGSRLTVL.

Details on this clonotype: Possible read error: a much larger clone is one base away. The chain uses TRBV28 and TRBJ2-7; 8 positions agree with TRBD1. Germline V gives CDR1 MDHEN, CDR2 SYDVKM. V was clipped by 6 bases and J by 3 bases; unmatched bases: 13. The CDR3 is 16 amino acids. CDR3 residues: CASSLRSGGILYEQYF. For the CDR3, the DNA is TGTGCCAGCAGCCTCAGGTCAGGGGGCATTCTCTACGAGCAGTACTTC.

There are a few counts of this clonotype. This may arise from a read error, as a much more abundant clone is one base away. This chain joins TRBV12-3 or TRBV12-4 and TRBJ1-5, with TRBD1 as a possible D gene (5 bases). CDR3 length: 15 amino acids. V was clipped by 3 bases and J by 10 bases, with 19 bases between them. The CDR3 region is CASSFTWGEDHPQHF. CDR3 DNA: TGTGCCAGCAGTTTTACGTGGGGGGAAGACCATCCCCAGCATTTT.

This clonotype was counted many times. V usage is TRBV12-3 or TRBV12-4 and J usage is TRBJ1-1; D gene uncertain. Trimming pared 2 bases from V and 6 bases from J, leaving 13 bases between. There are 14 residues in the CDR3. The CDR3 coding sequence is TGTGCCAGCAGTTTACTGGCCACGGGGTCTGAAGCTTTCTTT. Its protein is CASSLLATGSEAFF.

This clonotype was picked up many times. No conserved phenylalanine or tryptophan is present at the end of the CDR3, so a read error is the likely explanation. The V gene is TRBV20-1, the J gene TRBJ1-1, with D perhaps matching TRBD1 (6 bases). Germline loops: CDR1 DFQATT, CDR2 SNEGSKA (reference sequence). The ends were cut back, 0 bases at V and 0 bases at J, with 14 bases in the middle. This CDR3 region has 16 residues. Here the CDR3 reads CSARDVQGIMNTEAFS. In nucleotides, the CDR3 is TGCAGTGCTAGAGATGTACAGGGTATTATGAACACTGAAGCTTTCTCT.

This sequence joins TRBV6-5 and TRBJ1-1; D unclear. This CDR3 region has 16 residues. Germline lookup yields CDR1 MNHEY and CDR2 SVGAGI. Trimming removed 0 bases from V and 0 bases from J, with 11 bases in between. The CDR3 loop reads CASSYSGGLMNTEAFF. In DNA, the CDR3 is TGTGCCAGCAGTTACTCGGGAGGACTCATGAACACTGAAGCTTTCTTT.

This clonotype was recorded at least ten times. This rearrangement joins TRBV20-1 to TRBJ2-7; D assignment may be TRBD1 or TRBD2 (5 bases each). The CDR3 is 13 amino acids. Trimming took off 6 bases at V and 6 bases at J, with 18 bases between the two ends. The V gene's germline CDR1 is DFQATT and CDR2 SNEGSKA (reference sequence). The CDR3 DNA reads as TGCAGTGCACCCGGGGCAGTTGGGTTCGAGCAGTACTTC. It encodes CSAPGAVGFEQYF.

This clonotype was seen at least ten times. The chain has TRBV28 and TRBJ1-1, with D unresolved. Germline V CDR1 and CDR2: MDHEN, SYDVKM. With 7 bases removed from V and 6 bases from J, the gap between germline ends came to 24 bases. CDR3 length equals 16 residues. The DNA for the CDR3 is TGTGCCAGCACCACCCCAATCCACCCCATTCGGGCTGAAGCTTTCTTT. It encodes CASTTPIHPIRAEAFF.

The chain employs TRBV20-1 and TRBJ2-5; 8 bases fit TRBD1. With V trimmed by 5 bases and J by 3 bases, 2 bases remained unmatched. Looked up from germline, CDR1 is DFQATT and CDR2 is SNEGSKA (reference sequence). The CDR3 totals 12 residues. Here the CDR3 DNA reads TGCAGTGCTTGGGGACAGGAAGAGACCCAGTACTTC. Residues: CSAWGQEETQYF.

This clonotype was picked up many times. This CDR3 is CASSLWMQAYGYTF. The CDR3 bases are TGTGCCAGCAGTTTATGGATGCAGGCTTATGGCTACACCTTC. V is TRBV28 and J is TRBJ1-2; unclear D gene. This CDR3 is built from 14 residues. The germline V gene has CDR1 MDHEN and CDR2 SYDVKM. Trimming left V 0 bases short and J 5 bases short, with 10 bases between.

This clonotype was seen repeatedly, ten times or more. This chain connects TRBV12-3 or TRBV12-4 to TRBJ1-3, with 10 bases fitting TRBD1. The CDR3 spans 15 residues. V shed 6 bases and J 0 bases; nucleotides not matched to a gene: 2. CDR3 DNA sequence: TGTGCCAGCAGATGGACAGGGGGCTCTGGAAACACCATATATTTT. The encoded protein is CASRWTGGSGNTIYF.

In its sample, this clonotype was seen many times. CDR3 in DNA: TGTGCCAGCACAGGGGGCGACGGGAGAAGCTCCTACGAGCAGTACTTC. Its protein product is CASTGGDGRSSYEQYF. The chain links TRBV2 to TRBJ2-7; 8 bases map to TRBD1. The CDR3 runs 16 residues. Germline V gene data show CDR1 as SNHLY and CDR2 as FYNNEI. With 7 bases clipped from V and 0 bases from J, the junction kept 11 bases outside the gene matches.

This clonotype was counted ten times or more. CDR3 nucleotides: TGTGCCAGTAGTATAAGGGGCAACACTGAAGCTTTCTTT. Translating it yields CASSIRGNTEAFF. V usage is TRBV19 and J usage is TRBJ1-1; a weak D match, TRBD1 (5 bases). Germline assignment: CDR1 LNHDA and CDR2 SQIVND (reference sequence). The CDR3 runs 13 residues. Trimming took off 2 bases at V and 2 bases at J, with 6 bases between the two ends.

This clonotype appeared many times. The gene calls are TRBV2 and TRBJ1-1, with D uncertain. CDR1 and CDR2 from the germline V gene are SNHLY and FYNNEI. V lost 2 bases and J lost 0, with 7 bases in between. This CDR3 region has 14 residues. The CDR3 DNA reads as TGTGCCAGCAGTGAACAGCCCGTGAACACTGAAGCTTTCTTT. It translates to CASSEQPVNTEAFF.

This clonotype was found a few times. The chain uses TRBV12-3 or TRBV12-4 and TRBJ1-1; D unresolved. The CDR3 has 15 residues. V was shortened by 3 bases and J by 0 bases, with 11 bases between the two germline ends. The CDR3 protein is CASSLVSLLNTEAFF. CDR3 nucleotide sequence: TGTGCCAGCAGTTTGGTCTCTCTCCTGAACACTGAAGCTTTCTTT.

This chain connects TRBV9 to TRBJ2-1; 11 bases fit TRBD2. Germline CDR1 and CDR2: SGDLS and YYNGEE. With 4 bases clipped from V and 2 bases from J, the junction kept 2 bases outside the gene matches. The CDR3 covers 15 residues. CDR3 nucleotide sequence: TGTGCCAGCAGCCCTAGCGGGGGGACCTACAATGAGCAGTTCTTC. Its translation: CASSPSGGTYNEQFF.